This record looks at one T cell receptor (beta chain) sequence and its context. Its antigen is currently unknown. After re-calling the 5' RACE reads, TCRdb lists one entry per CDR3 protein, DNA absent. This table lists some 190,000 distinct CDR3 sequences. This CDR3 comprises 13 residues. Germline lookup yields CDR1 DFQATT and CDR2 SNEGSKA (reference sequence). This entry is derived from a study of T cells expressing NK-cell markers. Study-wide context: The TCR beta repertoires originated in sorted CD3+CD56+NKG2C+, CD3+CD56+NKG2C- and CD3+CD56-NKG2C+ T cells.

Study-wide results and caveats: Among CD8+ T cells from more than five donors, dominant NKG2C+ clonotypes accounted for 1.0-7.0%. It is unclear if expanded NKG2C-expressing clones target HCMV antigens.

The clonotype was recovered from a man between 18 and 69 years old in good health. This chain connects TRBV20-1 to TRBJ2-1. Sequencing was performed on blood T cells: a sorted CD56 or NKG2C T cell subset, CD4+ or CD8+ T cells, or bulk PBMC T cells (not recorded which). The CDR3 loop is CSARDSTYNEQFF.